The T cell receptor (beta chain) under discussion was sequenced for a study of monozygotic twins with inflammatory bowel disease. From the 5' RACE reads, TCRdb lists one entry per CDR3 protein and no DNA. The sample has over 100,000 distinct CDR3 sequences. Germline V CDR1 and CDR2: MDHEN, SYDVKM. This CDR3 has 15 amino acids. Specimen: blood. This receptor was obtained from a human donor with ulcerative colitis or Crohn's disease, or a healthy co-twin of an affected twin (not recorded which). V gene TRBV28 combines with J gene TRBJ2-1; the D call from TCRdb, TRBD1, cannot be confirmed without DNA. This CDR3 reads CASSLVGITYNEQFF.